These 20 T cell receptor beta chains originate from one sample sequenced in a study of T cell repertoires in cytomegalovirus infection. Via MiXCR, TCRdb re-called the reads, giving one row per CDR3 protein. The table shows more than 250,000 distinct CDR3 sequences, with about 25% occurring only once. Their antigens are not known. The sequencing here drew on cultured PBMCs, taken from culture after CMV antigen stimulation. Receptor source: a human donor in good health (CMV status not recorded). Some clones in this sample may be carry-over from other donors' samples.

Notes on this clonotype: One end of the junction fails to match germline, which may point to a read error. The chain uses TRBV19 and TRBJ1-5; D might be TRBD1 (6 bases). The germline gives CDR1 LNHDA, CDR2 SQIVND (reference sequence). The CDR3 covers 15 residues. CDR3 in amino acids: CASSITDSLNQPQHF. Here the CDR3 DNA reads TGTGCCAGCAGTATCACGGACAGCTTGAATCAGCCCCAGCATTTT.

This clonotype was counted ten times or more. The rearrangement joins TRBV7-8 to TRBJ2-1; D not resolved. Germline V gene data show CDR1 as SGHVS and CDR2 as FQNEAQ. Trimming cost V 2 bases and J 5 bases, with 7 bases left between them. The CDR3 runs to 13 residues. In DNA, the CDR3 is TGTGCCAGCAGCTTAACGTCGAACAATGAGCAGTTCTTC. Its translation: CASSLTSNNEQFF.

This clonotype was seen at least ten times. The V call is TRBV11-3, the J call TRBJ2-3; 10 nucleotides match TRBD2. Germline V CDR1 and CDR2: SGHNT, YENEEA. Losses at the gene ends were 4 bases for V and 6 bases for J; bases not matched to a gene: 7. CDR3 length: 15 residues. The DNA of the CDR3 is TGTGCCAGCAGCTCTGTCAGCGGGAGGGCGGATACGCAGTATTTT. Protein: CASSSVSGRADTQYF.

V and J are TRBV9 and TRBJ1-1; weak D call: TRBD1 (6 bases). The V gene's germline CDR1 is SGDLS and CDR2 YYNGEE. V lost 0 bases to trimming and J lost 1 base, with 10 bases between them. This CDR3 is built from 15 residues. The CDR3 DNA reads as TGTGCCAGCAGCGTAGTGGCAGGGGCGAACACTGAAGCTTTCTTT. Protein sequence: CASSVVAGANTEAFF. Full variable domain (missing parts from reference TRBV9 and TRBJ1-1): DSGVTQTPKHLITATGQRVTLRCSPRSGDLSVYWYQQSLDQGLQFLIQYYNGEERAKGNILERFSAQQFPDLHSELNLSSLELGDSALYFCASSVVAGANTEAFFGQGTRLTVV.

The chain has TRBV30 and TRBJ1-3; no firm D call. V lost 4 bases, J lost 0 bases, and 7 bases lay in between. Germline CDR1 and CDR2: GTSNPN and SVGIG (reference sequence). The CDR3 has 13 residues. The CDR3 loop is CAWKAYSGNTIYF. In nucleotides, the CDR3 is TGTGCCTGGAAAGCTTACTCTGGAAACACCATATATTTT.

The chain joins TRBV15 to TRBJ2-1; D remains ambiguous. Trimming pared 0 bases from V and 0 bases from J, leaving 9 bases between. The germline gives CDR1 LNHNV, CDR2 YYDKDF (reference sequence). CDR3 length equals 16 residues. This CDR3 reads CATSRDGVGSYNEQFF. CDR3 sequence (DNA): TGTGCCACCAGCAGAGATGGGGTGGGCTCCTACAATGAGCAGTTCTTC.

This clonotype has only a few counts. This chain uses TRBV4-1 with TRBJ2-1; 9 positions agree with TRBD2. The CDR3 runs to 15 residues. V lost 4 bases, J lost 8 bases, and 9 bases stayed unmatched. Per the germline V gene, CDR1 is MGHRA and CDR2 is YSYEKL. CDR3 DNA sequence: TGCGCCAGCAGCCGCGGGACTAGCAGGGGGTATGAGCAGTTCTTC. This codes for CASSRGTSRGYEQFF.

This clonotype was counted only a few times. The chain employs TRBV15 and TRBJ1-1; TRBD1 might be the D (6 bases). Germline V CDR1 and CDR2: LNHNV, YYDKDF (reference sequence). This CDR3 has 14 amino acids. The ends were cut back, 0 bases at V and 6 bases at J, with 11 bases in the middle. CDR3 in amino acids: CATSRDPGDAEAFF. The CDR3 DNA follows: TGTGCCACCAGCAGAGATCCAGGGGACGCTGAAGCTTTCTTT.

This chain connects TRBV4-2 to TRBJ2-2; D is undetermined. The CDR3 runs 15 residues. CDR1 LGHNA and CDR2 YNFKEQ come from the germline V gene. The V end was cut by 2 bases, the J end by 5 bases, with 12 bases between. CDR3 DNA: TGTGCCAGCAGCCAAAGTACCTTGGGGACCGGGGAGCTGTTTTTT. It encodes CASSQSTLGTGELFF.

CDR3 loop: CASSQDARNTEAFF. In DNA form, the CDR3 reads TGCGCCAGCAGCCAGGACGCACGGAACACTGAAGCTTTCTTT. V usage is TRBV5-1 and J usage is TRBJ1-1; D remains unclear. This CDR3 has 14 amino acids. V shed 4 bases and J shed 1 base, with 11 bases lying between them. The germline CDR1 and CDR2 sequences are SGHRS and YFSETQ.

V usage is TRBV19 and J usage is TRBJ1-4, with 10 bases identical to TRBD1. V trimming: 11 bases; J trimming: 10 bases; junction bases outside the gene matches: 10. This CDR3 region has 13 residues. Germline CDR1 reads LNHDA; CDR2 reads SQIVND (reference sequence). CDR3 protein: CASTGTGVAKLFF. The CDR3 region has the DNA TGTGCCTCTACCGGGACAGGGGTAGCAAAACTGTTTTTT. Looking up the rest from reference TRBV19 and TRBJ1-4 gives the full variable domain: DGGITQSPKYLFRKEGQNVTLSCEQNLNHDAMYWYRQDPGQGLRLIYYSQIVNDFQKGDIAEGYSVSREKKESFPLTVTSAQKNPTAFYLCASTGTGVAKLFFGSGTQLSVL.

The chain employs TRBV20-1 and TRBJ2-3, with TRBD2 matching over 9 bases. The CDR3 covers 14 residues. J was trimmed by 7 bases and V by 5 bases; bases with no gene match: 10. Germline lookup yields CDR1 DFQATT and CDR2 SNEGSKA (reference sequence). CDR3 nucleotides: TGCAGTGCTTCAGAGTGGGCGGGAGGGTATACGCAGTATTTT. Protein: CSASEWAGGYTQYF.

This clonotype was seen many times. The chain couples TRBV4-1 to TRBJ2-7; D call uncertain. CDR1 is MGHRA and CDR2 is YSYEKL in the germline V gene. The CDR3 is made up of 14 amino acids. V lost 2 bases, J lost 0 bases, and 8 bases lay in between. CDR3 nucleotide sequence: TGCGCCAGCAGCCAACCGGGTATCTCCTACGAGCAGTACTTC. It yields the protein CASSQPGISYEQYF.

The V and J genes are TRBV7-6 and TRBJ1-2; no firm D call. CDR3 length: 15 residues. CDR1 SGHVS and CDR2 FNYEAQ come from the germline V gene. V was shortened by 3 bases and J by 5 bases, with 16 bases between the two germline ends. CDR3 sequence: CASSFEGGPGYGYTF. The CDR3 nucleotides are TGTGCCAGCAGCTTCGAGGGAGGGCCGGGTTATGGCTACACCTTC.

V usage is TRBV20-1 and J usage is TRBJ2-3, with D perhaps matching TRBD1 or TRBD2 (5 bases each). The CDR3 totals 13 residues. Germline CDR1 and CDR2: DFQATT and SNEGSKA (reference sequence). Trimming stripped 6 bases from V and 1 base from J, with 11 bases between. The CDR3 loop is CSAARDGTDTQYF. Here the CDR3 DNA reads TGCAGTGCGGCGAGGGACGGCACAGATACGCAGTATTTT.

This clonotype was found many times. The rearrangement joins TRBV6-2 or TRBV6-3 to TRBJ2-2, with TRBD2 matching 9 bases. The CDR3 contains 16 residues. CDR1 is MNHEY and CDR2 is SVGEGT in the germline V gene. After removal of 4 bases from V and 0 bases from J, the junction contained 3 bases not matched to a gene. The CDR3 DNA reads TGTGCCAGCAGTTCCGGCGGGAGGGCGAACACCGGGGAGCTGTTTTTT. Its protein is CASSSGGRANTGELFF.

This chain joins TRBV7-3 and TRBJ2-1; 7 bases align to TRBD2. The germline V gene encodes CDR1 SGHTA and CDR2 FQGTGA. Losses at the gene ends were 4 bases for V and 4 bases for J; bases not matched to a gene: 7. The CDR3 has 15 amino acids. The CDR3 sequence is CASSSGLGVYNEQFF. The CDR3 nucleotides read TGTGCCAGCAGCTCCGGACTAGGAGTATACAATGAGCAGTTCTTC.

This sequence joins TRBV15 and TRBJ2-2; 7 nucleotides agree with TRBD2. The length of the CDR3 is 16 residues. The ends lost 1 base at V and 4 bases at J; junction bases unmatched: 6. Germline lookup yields CDR1 LNHNV and CDR2 YYDKDF (reference sequence). CDR3 protein: CATSRGGRGGTGELFF. The CDR3 bases are TGTGCCACCAGCAGAGGGGGGAGGGGTGGCACCGGGGAGCTGTTTTTT. Filled out from reference TRBV15 and TRBJ2-2, the complete variable domain reads DAMVIQNPRYQVTQFGKPVTLSCSQTLNHNVMYWYQQKSSQAPKLLFHYYDKDFNNEADTPDNFQSRRPNTSFCFLDIRSPGLGDTAMYLCATSRGGRGGTGELFFGEGSRLTVL.

This clonotype has at least ten counts. The chain combines TRBV12-3 or TRBV12-4 with TRBJ2-1; 9 bases align to TRBD2. V was pared by 2 bases and J by 12 bases, with 11 bases of the junction left unmatched. The CDR3 contains 15 residues. The CDR3 reads CASSLYQREAGGQFF. The CDR3 nucleotides read TGTGCCAGCAGTTTATACCAGCGGGAGGCCGGGGGGCAGTTCTTC.

This chain connects TRBV9 to TRBJ2-7; 7 nucleotides match TRBD2. From germline, CDR1 is SGDLS and CDR2 YYNGEE. The CDR3 loop spans 14 amino acids. V trimming: 1 base; J trimming: 6 bases; junction bases outside the gene matches: 7. CDR3 nucleotides: TGTGCCAGCAGCGTACTAGCGGAGATGGGCGAGCAGTACTTC. This codes for CASSVLAEMGEQYF.